Listed below are T cell receptor beta chains from one sample, sequenced in a study of T cells in Graves' hyperthyroidism and ophthalmopathy. TCRdb fed the multiplex PCR reads into MiXCR, producing one record per CDR3 protein. The sample lists under 250,000 distinct CDR3 sequences, around 26% occurring once. The sample comprised blood. All receptors come from a woman aged 40 to 49 with Graves' ophthalmopathy. The CDR3 runs from the conserved cysteine through the conserved F or W. The order of the fields is clone size, V gene, D gene, J gene, CDR3 protein, CDR3 DNA. A D gene is named only where the DNA matches it firmly. Clone size is stated in some rows and not others, as once, few, many or a class when expanded.

clone_size: many
v_call: TRBV5-1
d_call: -
j_call: TRBJ1-1
cdr3_aa: CASSAKTGSPGTEAFF
cdr3_nt: TGCGCCAGCAGCGCGAAAACGGGGTCGCCAGGCACTGAAGCTTTCTTT

clone_size: many
v_call: TRBV19
d_call: -
j_call: TRBJ1-1
cdr3_aa: CASSPRDGGWTEAFF
cdr3_nt: TGTGCCAGTAGTCCCCGGGACGGCGGATGGACTGAAGCTTTCTTT

clone_size: many
v_call: TRBV6-2/TRBV6-3
d_call: TRBD1
j_call: TRBJ1-5
cdr3_aa: CASSPRDRGRNQPQHF
cdr3_nt: TGTGCCAGCAGCCCAAGGGACAGGGGGCGGAATCAGCCCCAGCATTTT

clone_size: many
v_call: TRBV9
d_call: -
j_call: TRBJ2-7
cdr3_aa: CASSVVPGAGSYEQYF
cdr3_nt: TGTGCCAGCAGCGTAGTGCCGGGAGCGGGTTCCTACGAGCAGTACTTC

clone_size: many
v_call: TRBV24-1
d_call: -
j_call: TRBJ2-5
cdr3_aa: CATSDLGPNQETQYF
cdr3_nt: TGTGCCACCAGTGATTTGGGCCCGAACCAAGAGACCCAGTACTTC

clone_size: many
v_call: TRBV4-2
d_call: TRBD1
j_call: TRBJ1-5
cdr3_aa: CASSHRQGYSNQPQHF
cdr3_nt: TGTGCCAGCAGCCACCGACAGGGATATAGCAATCAGCCCCAGCATTTT

clone_size: many
v_call: TRBV7-9
d_call: -
j_call: TRBJ1-5
cdr3_aa: CASSPGPGQPQHF
cdr3_nt: TGTGCCAGCAGCCCGGGGCCTGGGCAGCCCCAGCATTTT

clone_size: many
v_call: TRBV7-9
d_call: -
j_call: TRBJ1-2
cdr3_aa: CASSFGPGLYGYTF
cdr3_nt: TGTGCCAGCAGCTTTGGGCCCGGGCTGTATGGCTACACCTTC

clone_size: -
v_call: TRBV27
d_call: -
j_call: TRBJ2-7
cdr3_aa: CASRPAATVAYEQYF
cdr3_nt: TGTGCCAGCAGACCTGCCGCGACAGTCGCCTACGAGCAGTACTTC

clone_size: many
v_call: TRBV28
d_call: TRBD1
j_call: TRBJ2-2
cdr3_aa: CASRTPGQLNTGELFF
cdr3_nt: TGTGCCAGCAGAACACCGGGACAGCTGAACACCGGGGAGCTGTTTTTT

clone_size: many
v_call: TRBV7-3
d_call: -
j_call: TRBJ1-6
cdr3_aa: CASSLDPGSPLHF
cdr3_nt: TGTGCCAGCAGCTTAGATCCAGGGTCACCCCTCCACTTT

clone_size: few
v_call: TRBV19
d_call: -
j_call: TRBJ2-6
cdr3_aa: CASVGREVSGANVLTF
cdr3_nt: TGTGCCAGTGTGGGCAGGGAAGTTTCTGGGGCCAACGTCCTGACTTTC

clone_size: many
v_call: TRBV19
d_call: TRBD1
j_call: TRBJ1-1
cdr3_aa: CASSIETGGTEAFF
cdr3_nt: TGTGCCAGTAGTATAGAAACAGGGGGCACTGAAGCTTTCTTT

clone_size: many
v_call: TRBV12-3/TRBV12-4
d_call: TRBD2
j_call: TRBJ2-7
cdr3_aa: CASSLRTSGSYEQYF
cdr3_nt: TGTGCCAGCAGTCTTCGGACTAGCGGCTCCTACGAGCAGTACTTC

clone_size: -
v_call: TRBV6-1
d_call: -
j_call: TRBJ2-2
cdr3_aa: CASNLQGWELSF
cdr3_nt: TGTGCCAGCAACCTACAGGGCTGGGAGCTGTCTTTT

clone_size: -
v_call: TRBV6-2/TRBV6-3
d_call: -
j_call: TRBJ1-5
cdr3_aa: CASSSYKQPQHF
cdr3_nt: TGTGCCAGCAGTTCCTATAAACAGCCCCAGCATTTT

clone_size: many
v_call: TRBV5-1
d_call: -
j_call: TRBJ2-2
cdr3_aa: CASSPLGSSGELFF
cdr3_nt: TGCGCCAGCAGTCCCCTTGGCAGTTCCGGGGAGCTGTTTTTT

clone_size: few
v_call: TRBV6-1
d_call: -
j_call: TRBJ1-2
cdr3_aa: CASNDRSYGYTF
cdr3_nt: TGTGCCAGCAATGACAGGTCCTATGGCTACACCTTC

clone_size: -
v_call: TRBV12-3/TRBV12-4
d_call: -
j_call: TRBJ2-5
cdr3_aa: CASSLPSGTTLEAQYF
cdr3_nt: TGTGCCAGCAGTTTGCCCTCTGGGACAACCTTGGAGGCCCAGTACTTC

clone_size: many
v_call: TRBV27
d_call: -
j_call: TRBJ2-1
cdr3_aa: CASSLLGDEQFF
cdr3_nt: TGTGCCAGCAGTTTATTGGGGGATGAGCAGTTCTTC

clone_size: many
v_call: TRBV30
d_call: -
j_call: TRBJ1-5
cdr3_aa: CAWSGGDNQPQHF
cdr3_nt: TGTGCCTGGAGTGGGGGGGACAATCAGCCCCAGCATTTT

clone_size: many
v_call: TRBV11-2
d_call: -
j_call: TRBJ1-1
cdr3_aa: CASSLFQGETEAFF
cdr3_nt: TGTGCCAGCAGCTTATTTCAGGGAGAGACTGAAGCTTTCTTT

clone_size: many
v_call: TRBV27
d_call: -
j_call: TRBJ1-1
cdr3_aa: CASSFSRNTEAFF
cdr3_nt: TGTGCCAGCAGTTTTAGTAGGAACACTGAAGCTTTCTTT

clone_size: -
v_call: TRBV20-1
d_call: TRBD2
j_call: TRBJ2-5
cdr3_aa: CSARRESRTQYF
cdr3_nt: TGCAGTGCTAGGCGGGAGTCTCGGACCCAGTACTTC

clone_size: -
v_call: TRBV6-1
d_call: TRBD1
j_call: TRBJ1-2
cdr3_aa: CASKGQGLGYGYTF
cdr3_nt: TGTGCCAGCAAGGGACAGGGTCTCGGATATGGCTACACCTTC

clone_size: many
v_call: TRBV15
d_call: -
j_call: TRBJ1-6
cdr3_aa: CATSRDRGSLSPLHF
cdr3_nt: TGTGCCACCAGCAGAGATCGGGGCAGTTTATCACCCCTCCACTTT

clone_size: many
v_call: TRBV28
d_call: -
j_call: TRBJ2-7
cdr3_aa: CASSPMLGATEQYF
cdr3_nt: TGTGCCAGCAGCCCCATGTTAGGGGCGACCGAGCAGTACTTC

clone_size: -
v_call: TRBV20-1
d_call: -
j_call: TRBJ1-1
cdr3_aa: CSAPGSTEAFF
cdr3_nt: TGCAGTGCCCCAGGTAGCACTGAAGCTTTCTTT

clone_size: once
v_call: TRBV29-1
d_call: -
j_call: TRBJ2-5
cdr3_aa: CSVEDTRTETQYF
cdr3_nt: TGCAGCGTTGAGGACACCAGAACCGAGACCCAGTACTTC

clone_size: -
v_call: TRBV28
d_call: -
j_call: TRBJ2-7
cdr3_aa: CASSLGFDSYEQYF
cdr3_nt: TGTGCCAGCAGTTTAGGCTTCGATAGCTACGAGCAGTACTTC

clone_size: many
v_call: TRBV6-1
d_call: TRBD2
j_call: TRBJ2-7
cdr3_aa: CASSAGVGEQYF
cdr3_nt: TGTGCCAGCTCTGCGGGAGTGGGCGAGCAGTACTTC

clone_size: many
v_call: TRBV10-3
d_call: -
j_call: TRBJ1-1
cdr3_aa: CAISLVGTGGTEAFF
cdr3_nt: TGTGCCATATCCCTCGTAGGGACCGGGGGAACTGAAGCTTTCTTT

clone_size: many
v_call: TRBV20-1
d_call: -
j_call: TRBJ2-5
cdr3_aa: CSARVRAVQETQYF
cdr3_nt: TGCAGTGCTAGAGTGAGGGCAGTACAAGAGACCCAGTACTTC

clone_size: many
v_call: TRBV5-8
d_call: -
j_call: TRBJ2-7
cdr3_aa: CASSFWEVHEQYF
cdr3_nt: TGTGCCAGCAGCTTTTGGGAAGTCCACGAGCAGTACTTC

clone_size: many
v_call: TRBV27
d_call: -
j_call: TRBJ1-1
cdr3_aa: CASSSGYWGGTEAFF
cdr3_nt: TGTGCCAGCAGTTCCGGGTACTGGGGTGGCACTGAAGCTTTCTTT

clone_size: many
v_call: TRBV7-9
d_call: -
j_call: TRBJ2-7
cdr3_aa: CASSFGQDYPYEQYF
cdr3_nt: TGTGCCAGCAGCTTCGGACAGGACTACCCCTACGAGCAGTACTTC

clone_size: many
v_call: TRBV18
d_call: TRBD1
j_call: TRBJ1-2
cdr3_aa: CASSRDSYLYGYTF
cdr3_nt: TGTGCCAGCTCACGGGACAGCTACTTGTATGGCTACACCTTC

clone_size: many
v_call: TRBV6-1
d_call: -
j_call: TRBJ2-6
cdr3_aa: CASSRGVSGANVLTF
cdr3_nt: TGTGCCAGCTCCCGGGGAGTCTCTGGGGCCAACGTCCTGACTTTC